One T cell receptor beta chain is described in this entry. Its antigen remains unidentified. The data derive from a study of identifying expanded T cells in peripheral blood. Healthy donors had no documented immune events, such as infections, while sampled. Points from the study as a whole: Differentially abundant clones: about 1.2 between replicates, around 16 at two to three weeks, more than 18 at four. Clone count variance between roughly two-week samples rose with total template count.

With 3 bases clipped from V and 7 bases from J, the junction kept 10 bases outside the gene matches. Germline V gene sequence: CDR1 LGHNA, CDR2 YSLEER. This CDR3 comprises 15 residues. Repertoires were generated with immunoSEQ multiplex PCR, while TCRdb's copy carries only in-frame clones and drops some. This sample has 85,000 to 95,000 clones; about nine tenths occur once, and the top ten carry roughly 3.8%. The chain joins TRBV4-3 to TRBJ2-7; 9 positions match TRBD1. The clonotype originates from a person aged 18 to 75 in good health. What was sequenced was blood. CDR3 in amino acids: CASSHGTGPRGEQYF. As DNA, the CDR3 is TGCGCCAGCAGCCACGGGACAGGGCCCCGGGGGGAGCAGTACTTC.